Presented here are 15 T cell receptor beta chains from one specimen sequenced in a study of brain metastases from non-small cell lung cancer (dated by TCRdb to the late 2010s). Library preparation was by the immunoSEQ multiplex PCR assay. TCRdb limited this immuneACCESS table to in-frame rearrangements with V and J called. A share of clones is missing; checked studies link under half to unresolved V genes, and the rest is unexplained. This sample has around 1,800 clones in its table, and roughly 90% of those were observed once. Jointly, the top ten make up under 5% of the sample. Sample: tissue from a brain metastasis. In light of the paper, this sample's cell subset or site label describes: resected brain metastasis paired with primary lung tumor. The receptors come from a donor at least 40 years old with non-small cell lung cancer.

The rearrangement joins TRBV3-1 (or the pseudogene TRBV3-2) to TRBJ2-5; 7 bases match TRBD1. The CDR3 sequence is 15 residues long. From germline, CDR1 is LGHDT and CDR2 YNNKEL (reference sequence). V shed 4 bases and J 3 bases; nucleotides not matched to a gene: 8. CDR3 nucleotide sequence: TGTGCCAGCAGCCTTCCCGGGACAGAGAAAGAGACCCAGTACTTC. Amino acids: CASSLPGTEKETQYF.

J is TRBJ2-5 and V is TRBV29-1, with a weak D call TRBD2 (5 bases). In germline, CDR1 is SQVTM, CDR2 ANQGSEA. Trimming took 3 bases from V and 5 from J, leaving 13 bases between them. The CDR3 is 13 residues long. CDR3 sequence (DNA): TGCAGCGTTGAGGAAGGTGGCGGGGAGACCCAGTACTTC. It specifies CSVEEGGGETQYF.

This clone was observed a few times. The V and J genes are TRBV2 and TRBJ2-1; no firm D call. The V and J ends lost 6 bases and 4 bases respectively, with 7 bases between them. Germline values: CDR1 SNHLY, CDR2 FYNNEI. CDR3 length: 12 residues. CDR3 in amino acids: CASSDSYNEQFF. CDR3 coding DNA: TGTGCCAGCAGCGACTCTTACAATGAGCAGTTCTTC.

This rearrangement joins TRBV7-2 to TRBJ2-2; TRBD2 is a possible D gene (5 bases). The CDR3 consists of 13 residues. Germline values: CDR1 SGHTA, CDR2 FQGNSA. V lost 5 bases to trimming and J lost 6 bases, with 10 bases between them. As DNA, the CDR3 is TGTGCCAGCAGCCTCCTCGGGGCCGGGGAGCTGTTTTTT. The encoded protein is CASSLLGAGELFF.

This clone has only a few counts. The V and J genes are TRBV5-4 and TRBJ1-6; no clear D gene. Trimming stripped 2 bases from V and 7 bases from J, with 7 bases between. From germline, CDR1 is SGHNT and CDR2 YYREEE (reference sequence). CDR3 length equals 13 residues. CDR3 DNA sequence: TGTGCCAGCAGCTTAACAGCGAATTCACCCCTCCACTTT. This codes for CASSLTANSPLHF.

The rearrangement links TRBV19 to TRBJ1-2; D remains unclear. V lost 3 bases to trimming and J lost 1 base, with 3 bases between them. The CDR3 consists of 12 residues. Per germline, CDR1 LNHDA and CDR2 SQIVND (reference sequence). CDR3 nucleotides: TGTGCCAGTAGTATCTTTAACTATGGCTACACCTTC. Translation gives CASSIFNYGYTF. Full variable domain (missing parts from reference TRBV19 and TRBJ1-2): DGGITQSPKYLFRKEGQNVTLSCEQNLNHDAMYWYRQDPGQGLRLIYYSQIVNDFQKGDIAEGYSVSREKKESFPLTVTSAQKNPTAFYLCASSIFNYGYTFGSGTRLTVV.

CDR3 DNA sequence: TGTGCCAGCAGCTCAGGGGGGGGTGCCAATCAGCCCCAGCATTTT. Translation gives CASSSGGGANQPQHF. The chain combines TRBV7-2 with TRBJ1-5; TRBD1 aligns across 7 bases. Trimming at V came to 4 bases and at J to 3 bases, leaving 6 bases not matched to a gene. The length of the CDR3 is 15 residues. In germline, CDR1 is SGHTA, CDR2 FQGNSA.

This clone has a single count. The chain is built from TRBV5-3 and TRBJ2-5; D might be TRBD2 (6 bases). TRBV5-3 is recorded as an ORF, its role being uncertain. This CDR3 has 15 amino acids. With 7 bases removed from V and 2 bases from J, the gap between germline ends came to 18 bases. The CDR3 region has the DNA TGTGCCAGATTCCCCTATGGGGGGATACAAGAGACCCAGTACTTC. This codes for CARFPYGGIQETQYF.

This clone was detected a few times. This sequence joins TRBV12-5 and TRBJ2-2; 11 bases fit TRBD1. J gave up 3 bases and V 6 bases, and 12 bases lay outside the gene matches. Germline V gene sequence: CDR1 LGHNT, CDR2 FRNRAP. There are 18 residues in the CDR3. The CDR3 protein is CASGRASGTGGYTGELFF. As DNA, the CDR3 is TGTGCTAGTGGCCGCGCGTCCGGGACAGGGGGTTACACCGGGGAGCTGTTTTTT. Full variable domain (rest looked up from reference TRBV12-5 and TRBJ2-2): DARVTQTPRHKVTEMGQEVTMRCQPILGHNTVFWYRQTMMQGLELLAYFRNRAPLDDSGMPKDRFSAEMPDATLATLKIQPSEPRDSAVYFCASGRASGTGGYTGELFFGEGSRLTVL.

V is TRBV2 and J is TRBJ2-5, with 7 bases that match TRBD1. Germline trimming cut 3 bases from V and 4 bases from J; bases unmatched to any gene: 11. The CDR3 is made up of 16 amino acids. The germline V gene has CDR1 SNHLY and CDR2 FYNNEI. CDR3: CASSDLRGLDGETQYF. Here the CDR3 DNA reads TGTGCCAGCAGTGATTTGAGGGGGCTCGATGGAGAGACCCAGTACTTC.

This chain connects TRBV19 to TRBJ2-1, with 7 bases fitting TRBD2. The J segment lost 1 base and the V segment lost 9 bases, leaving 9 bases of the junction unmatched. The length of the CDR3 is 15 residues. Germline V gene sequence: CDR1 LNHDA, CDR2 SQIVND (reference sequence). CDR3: CASRLALGSYNEQFF. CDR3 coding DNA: TGTGCCAGCCGACTAGCCCTAGGATCCTACAATGAGCAGTTCTTC.

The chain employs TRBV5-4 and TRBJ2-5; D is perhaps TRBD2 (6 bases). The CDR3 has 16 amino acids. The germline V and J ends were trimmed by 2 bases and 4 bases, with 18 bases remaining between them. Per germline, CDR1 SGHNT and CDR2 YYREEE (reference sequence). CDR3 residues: CASSFPGGRDGETQYF. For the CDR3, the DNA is TGTGCCAGCAGCTTCCCCGGGGGTAGGGATGGAGAGACCCAGTACTTC. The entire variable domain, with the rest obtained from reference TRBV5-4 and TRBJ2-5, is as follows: ETGVTQSPTHLIKTRGQQVTLRCSSQSGHNTVSWYQQALGQGPQFIFQYYREEENGRGNFPPRFSGLQFPNYSSELNVNALELDDSALYLCASSFPGGRDGETQYFGPGTRLLVL.

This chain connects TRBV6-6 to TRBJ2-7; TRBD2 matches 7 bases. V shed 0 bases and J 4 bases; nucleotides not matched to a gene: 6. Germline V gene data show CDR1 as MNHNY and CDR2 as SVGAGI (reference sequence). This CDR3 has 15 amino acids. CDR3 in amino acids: CASSYSTSGAYEQYF. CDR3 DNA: TGTGCCAGCAGTTACTCGACAAGCGGGGCGTACGAGCAGTACTTC.

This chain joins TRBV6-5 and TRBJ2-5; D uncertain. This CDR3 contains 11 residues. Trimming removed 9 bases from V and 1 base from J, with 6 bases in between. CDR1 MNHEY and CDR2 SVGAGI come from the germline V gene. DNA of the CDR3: TGTGCCAGAGACTTCCAAGAGACCCAGTACTTC. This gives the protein CARDFQETQYF.

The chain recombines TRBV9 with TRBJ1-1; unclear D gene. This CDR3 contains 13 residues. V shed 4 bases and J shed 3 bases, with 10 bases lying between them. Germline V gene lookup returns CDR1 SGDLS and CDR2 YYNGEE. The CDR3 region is CASSSDGDTEAFF. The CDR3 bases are TGTGCCAGCAGCTCAGACGGGGACACTGAAGCTTTCTTT.